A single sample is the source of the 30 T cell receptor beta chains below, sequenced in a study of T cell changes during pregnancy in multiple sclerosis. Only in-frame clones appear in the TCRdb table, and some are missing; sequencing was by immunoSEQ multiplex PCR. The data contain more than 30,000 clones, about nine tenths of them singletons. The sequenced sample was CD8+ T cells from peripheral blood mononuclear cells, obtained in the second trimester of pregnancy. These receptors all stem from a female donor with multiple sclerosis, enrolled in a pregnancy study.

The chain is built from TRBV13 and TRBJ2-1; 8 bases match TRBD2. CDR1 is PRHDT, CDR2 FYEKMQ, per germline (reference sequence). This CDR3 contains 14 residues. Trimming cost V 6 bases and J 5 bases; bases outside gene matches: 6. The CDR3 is CASRRLANNNEQFF. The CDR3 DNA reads TGTGCCAGCAGAAGACTAGCGAACAACAATGAGCAGTTCTTC.

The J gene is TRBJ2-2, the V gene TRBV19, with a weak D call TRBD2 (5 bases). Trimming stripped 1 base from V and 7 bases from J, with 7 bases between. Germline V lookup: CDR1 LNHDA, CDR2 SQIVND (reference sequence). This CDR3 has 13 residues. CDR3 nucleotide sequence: TGTGCCAGTAGTATAGGGACTGGCGGGGAGCTGTTTTTT. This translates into CASSIGTGGELFF.

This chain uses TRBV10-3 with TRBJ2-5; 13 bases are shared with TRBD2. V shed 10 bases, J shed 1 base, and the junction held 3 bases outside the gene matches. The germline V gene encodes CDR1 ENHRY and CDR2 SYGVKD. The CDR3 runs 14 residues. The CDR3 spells CATGLAGAQETQYF. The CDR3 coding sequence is TGTGCCACAGGACTAGCGGGGGCCCAAGAGACCCAGTACTTC.

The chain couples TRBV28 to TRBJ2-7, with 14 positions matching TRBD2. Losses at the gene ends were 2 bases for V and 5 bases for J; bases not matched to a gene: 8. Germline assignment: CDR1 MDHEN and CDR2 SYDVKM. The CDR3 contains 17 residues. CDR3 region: CASSLGLKGLAGDEQYF. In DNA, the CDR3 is TGTGCCAGCAGTTTAGGACTTAAGGGACTAGCGGGAGACGAGCAGTACTTC.

CDR3 bases: TGTGCCAGCAGCTTAGCAGGTTACAGGGAGGCTTTCTTT. It codes for CASSLAGYREAFF. The chain couples TRBV7-9 to TRBJ1-1; the D gene is possibly TRBD1 (6 bases). Trimming cost V 0 bases and J 11 bases, with 13 bases left between them. CDR1 is SEHNR, CDR2 FQNEAQ, per germline (reference sequence). The CDR3 contains 13 residues.

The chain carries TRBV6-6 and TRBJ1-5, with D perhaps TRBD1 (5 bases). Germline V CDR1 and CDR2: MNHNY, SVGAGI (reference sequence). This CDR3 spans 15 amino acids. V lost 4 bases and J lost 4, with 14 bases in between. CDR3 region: CASSSPSAGNQPQHF. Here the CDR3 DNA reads TGTGCCAGCAGTTCCCCTTCCGCAGGGAATCAGCCCCAGCATTTT.

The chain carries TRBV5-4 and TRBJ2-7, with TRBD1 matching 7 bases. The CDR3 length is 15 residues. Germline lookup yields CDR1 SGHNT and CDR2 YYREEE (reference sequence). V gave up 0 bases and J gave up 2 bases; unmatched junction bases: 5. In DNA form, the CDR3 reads TGTGCCAGCAGCTTGGACCGGGACAGACCCTACGAGCAGTACTTC. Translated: CASSLDRDRPYEQYF.

The CDR3 nucleotides are TGCAGCGTTGAGGGGATGGGCAGGACAGGGGAAGGCTACACCTTC. This translates into CSVEGMGRTGEGYTF. The chain joins TRBV29-1 to TRBJ1-2; TRBD1 agrees at 9 bases. This CDR3 comprises 15 residues. The germline gives CDR1 SQVTM, CDR2 ANQGSEA. J lost 8 bases, V lost 3 bases, and 13 bases had no gene match.

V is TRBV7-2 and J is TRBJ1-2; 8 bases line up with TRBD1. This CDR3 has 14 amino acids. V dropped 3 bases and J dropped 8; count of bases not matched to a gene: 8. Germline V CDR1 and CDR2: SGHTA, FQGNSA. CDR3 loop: CASSFIGQGYGYTF. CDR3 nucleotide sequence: TGTGCCAGCAGCTTCATAGGACAGGGATACGGCTACACCTTC.

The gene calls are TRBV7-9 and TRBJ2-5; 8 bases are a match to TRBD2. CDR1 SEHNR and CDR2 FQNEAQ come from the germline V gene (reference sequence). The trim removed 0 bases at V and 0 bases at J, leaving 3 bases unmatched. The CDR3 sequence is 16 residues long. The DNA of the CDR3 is TGTGCCAGCAGCTTAGCGGCTAGCGGGTACCAAGAGACCCAGTACTTC. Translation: CASSLAASGYQETQYF.

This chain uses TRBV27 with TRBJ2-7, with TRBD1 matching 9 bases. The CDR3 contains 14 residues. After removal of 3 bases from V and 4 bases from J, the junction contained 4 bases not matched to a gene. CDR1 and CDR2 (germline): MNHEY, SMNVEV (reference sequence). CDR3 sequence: CASSFAQGAYEQYF. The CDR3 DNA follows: TGTGCCAGCAGTTTCGCACAGGGGGCGTACGAGCAGTACTTC.

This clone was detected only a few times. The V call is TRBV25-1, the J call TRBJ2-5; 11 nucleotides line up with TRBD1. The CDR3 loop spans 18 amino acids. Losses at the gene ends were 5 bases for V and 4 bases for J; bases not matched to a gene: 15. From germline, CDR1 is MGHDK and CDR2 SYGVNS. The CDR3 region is CASSSPGQGGVPSETQYF. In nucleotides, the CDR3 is TGTGCCAGCAGTAGCCCGGGACAGGGGGGAGTTCCGTCAGAGACCCAGTACTTC.

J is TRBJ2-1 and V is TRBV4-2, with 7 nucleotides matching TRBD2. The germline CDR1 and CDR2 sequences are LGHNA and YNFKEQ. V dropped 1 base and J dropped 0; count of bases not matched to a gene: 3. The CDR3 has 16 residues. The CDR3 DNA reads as TGTGCCAGCAGCCAAGGGGAGGGACCCTCCTACAATGAGCAGTTCTTC. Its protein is CASSQGEGPSYNEQFF.

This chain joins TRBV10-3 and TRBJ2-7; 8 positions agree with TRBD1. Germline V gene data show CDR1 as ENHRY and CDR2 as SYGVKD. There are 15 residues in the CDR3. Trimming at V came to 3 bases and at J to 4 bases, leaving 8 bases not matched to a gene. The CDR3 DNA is TGTGCCATCAGTGACCATGGACAGGGAGAGTACGAGCAGTACTTC. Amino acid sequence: CAISDHGQGEYEQYF.

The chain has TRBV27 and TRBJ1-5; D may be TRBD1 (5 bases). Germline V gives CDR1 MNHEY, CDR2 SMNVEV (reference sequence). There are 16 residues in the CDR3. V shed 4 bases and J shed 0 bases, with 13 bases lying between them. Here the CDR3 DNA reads TGTGCCAGCAGTTCCTCGTGGGGGGGTAGCAATCAGCCCCAGCATTTT. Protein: CASSSSWGGSNQPQHF.

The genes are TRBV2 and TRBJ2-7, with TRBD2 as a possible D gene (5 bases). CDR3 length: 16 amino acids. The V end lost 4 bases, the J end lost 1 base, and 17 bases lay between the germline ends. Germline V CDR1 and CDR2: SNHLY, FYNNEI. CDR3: CASSGIPLGESYEQYF. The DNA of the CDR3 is TGTGCCAGCAGTGGAATACCACTCGGGGAATCCTACGAGCAGTACTTC. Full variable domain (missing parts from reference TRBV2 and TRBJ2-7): EPEVTQTPSHQVTQMGQEVILRCVPISNHLYFYWYRQILGQKVEFLVSFYNNEISEKSEIFDDQFSVERPDGSNFTLKIRSTKLEDSAMYFCASSGIPLGESYEQYFGPGTRLTVT.

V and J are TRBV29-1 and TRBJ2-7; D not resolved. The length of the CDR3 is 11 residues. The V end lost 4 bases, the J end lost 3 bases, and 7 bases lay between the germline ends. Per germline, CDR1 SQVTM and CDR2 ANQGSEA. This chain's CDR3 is CSVVDFYEQYF. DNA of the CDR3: TGCAGCGTTGTCGACTTCTACGAGCAGTACTTC.

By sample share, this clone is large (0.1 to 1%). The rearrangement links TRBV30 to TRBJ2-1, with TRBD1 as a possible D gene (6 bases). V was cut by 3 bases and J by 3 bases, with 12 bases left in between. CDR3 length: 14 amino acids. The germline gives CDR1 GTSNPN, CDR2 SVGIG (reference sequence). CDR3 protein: CAWSPRTDYNEQFF. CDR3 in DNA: TGTGCCTGGAGCCCGAGGACAGACTACAATGAGCAGTTCTTC.

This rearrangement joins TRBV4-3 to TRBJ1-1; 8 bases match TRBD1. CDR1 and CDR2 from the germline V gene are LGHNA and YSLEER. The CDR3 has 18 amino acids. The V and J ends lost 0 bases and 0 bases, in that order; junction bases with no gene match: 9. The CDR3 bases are TGCGCCAGCAGCCAAGACCGGATCCAGGGGGCTTTGAACACTGAAGCTTTCTTT. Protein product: CASSQDRIQGALNTEAFF.

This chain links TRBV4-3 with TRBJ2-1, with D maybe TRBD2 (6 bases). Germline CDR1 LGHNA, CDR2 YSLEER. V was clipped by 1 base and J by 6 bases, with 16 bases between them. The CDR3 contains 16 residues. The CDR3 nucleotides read TGCGCCAGCAGCCAAGGCTTAGGGGACTCAGGCAATGAGCAGTTCTTC. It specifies CASSQGLGDSGNEQFF.

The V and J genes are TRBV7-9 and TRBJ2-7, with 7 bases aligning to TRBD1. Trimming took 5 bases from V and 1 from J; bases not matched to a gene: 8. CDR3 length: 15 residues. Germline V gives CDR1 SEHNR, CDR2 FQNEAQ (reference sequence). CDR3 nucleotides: TGTGCCAGCAGCCACCCGGGACAGCAATCCTACGAGCAGTACTTC. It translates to CASSHPGQQSYEQYF.

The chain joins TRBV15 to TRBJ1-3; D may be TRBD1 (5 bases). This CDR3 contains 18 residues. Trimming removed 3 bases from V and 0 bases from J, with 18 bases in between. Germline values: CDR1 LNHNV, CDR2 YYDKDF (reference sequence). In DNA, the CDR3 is TGTGCCACCAGCAGCCCCAGCCCGGGGGGAAGCTCTGGAAACACCATATATTTT. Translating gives CATSSPSPGGSSGNTIYF.

The CDR3 is CASSSGQPYEQYF. In DNA form, the CDR3 reads TGTGCCAGCAGCTCCGGACAGCCCTACGAGCAGTACTTC. The V and J genes are TRBV7-9 and TRBJ2-7; weak D call: TRBD1 (6 bases). Per the germline V gene, CDR1 is SEHNR and CDR2 is FQNEAQ (reference sequence). Trimming pared 4 bases from V and 2 bases from J, leaving 9 bases between. This CDR3 spans 13 amino acids.

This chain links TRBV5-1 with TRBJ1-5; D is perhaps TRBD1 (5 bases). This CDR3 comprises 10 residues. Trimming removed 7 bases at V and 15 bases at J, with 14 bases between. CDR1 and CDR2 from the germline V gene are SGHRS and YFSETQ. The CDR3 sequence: CASGGGGRHF. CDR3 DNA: TGCGCCAGCGGAGGCGGGGGAAGGCATTTT.

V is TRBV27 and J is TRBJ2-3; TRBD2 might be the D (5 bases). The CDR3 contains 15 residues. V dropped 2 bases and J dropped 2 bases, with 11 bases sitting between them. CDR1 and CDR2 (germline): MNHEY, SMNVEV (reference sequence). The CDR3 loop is CASSLQRRSTDTQYF. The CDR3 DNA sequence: TGTGCCAGCAGTTTACAGCGGAGATCCACAGATACGCAGTATTTT.

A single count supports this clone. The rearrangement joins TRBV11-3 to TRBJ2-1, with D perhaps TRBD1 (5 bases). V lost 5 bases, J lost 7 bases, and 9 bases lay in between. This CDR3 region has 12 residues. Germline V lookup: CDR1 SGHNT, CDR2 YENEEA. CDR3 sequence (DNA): TGTGCCAGCAGCGGTGCAGGGAATGAGCAGTTCTTC. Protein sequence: CASSGAGNEQFF.

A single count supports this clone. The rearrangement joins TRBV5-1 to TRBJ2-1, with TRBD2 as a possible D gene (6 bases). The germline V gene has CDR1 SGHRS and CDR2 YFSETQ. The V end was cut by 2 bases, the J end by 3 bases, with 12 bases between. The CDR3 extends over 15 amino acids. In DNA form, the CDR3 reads TGCGCCAGCAGCTTAGATATAGCGGACTACAATGAGCAGTTCTTC. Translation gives CASSLDIADYNEQFF. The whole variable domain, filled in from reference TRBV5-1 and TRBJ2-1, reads KAGVTQTPRYLIKTRGQQVTLSCSPISGHRSVSWYQQTPGQGLQFLFEYFSETQRNKGNFPGRFSGRQFSNSRSEMNVSTLELGDSALYLCASSLDIADYNEQFFGPGTRLTVL.

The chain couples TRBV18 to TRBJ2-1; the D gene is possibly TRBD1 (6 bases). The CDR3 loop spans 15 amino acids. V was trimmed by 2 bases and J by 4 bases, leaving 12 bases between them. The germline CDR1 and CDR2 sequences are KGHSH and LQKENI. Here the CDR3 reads CASSPSRGRYNEQFF. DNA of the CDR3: TGTGCCAGCTCACCAAGCAGGGGACGGTACAATGAGCAGTTCTTC.

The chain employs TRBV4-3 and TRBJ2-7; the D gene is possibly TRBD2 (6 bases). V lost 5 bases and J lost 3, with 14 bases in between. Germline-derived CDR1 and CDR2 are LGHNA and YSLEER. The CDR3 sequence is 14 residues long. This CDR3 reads CASSEGRSDYEQYF. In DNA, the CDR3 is TGCGCCAGCAGCGAGGGGAGGAGTGACTACGAGCAGTACTTC.

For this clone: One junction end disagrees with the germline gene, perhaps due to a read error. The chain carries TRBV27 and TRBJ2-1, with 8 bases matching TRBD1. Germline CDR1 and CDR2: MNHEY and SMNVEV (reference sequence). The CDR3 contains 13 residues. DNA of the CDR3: TGTGCCAGCAGCTTTACCCCGACAGGGGAGCAGCTCTTC. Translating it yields CASSFTPTGEQLF.